What follows is one TCR beta chain and its context. These data come from a study of blood T cell repertoires in COVID-19. Profiled with immunoSEQ multiplex PCR; TCRdb holds only in-frame clones, not every one. This table holds over 100,000 clones, around 90% found once. Trimming stripped 3 bases from V and 7 bases from J, with 13 bases between. The CDR3 runs 14 residues. The germline V gene encodes CDR1 LNHDA and CDR2 SQIVND (reference sequence). This sequence originates from a woman in her fifties or sixties with COVID-19, enrolled during active disease. Material: peripheral blood. This chain uses TRBV19 with TRBJ2-1, with D uncertain. CDR3 coding DNA: TGTGCCAGTAGTATCAGCCGGAGAGTGAATGAGCAGTTCTTC. Its protein product is CASSISRRVNEQFF.